The next 24 T cell receptor beta chains were all read from a single sample in a study of spatial heterogeneity in lung cancer. Broader study findings: For expanded intratumoral alpha and beta TCRs, counts tracked tumor mutation counts.

TCRdb ran MiXCR on the 5' RACE reads and lists one entry per CDR3 protein. Of approximately 9,600 distinct CDR3 sequences in the sample, 12% were seen once. The time point is: sample taken at primary tumor resection. No antigen is known for these receptors. The sample in question was lung tumor tissue, obtained at surgery. The source of these receptors is a male donor with early-stage non-small cell lung cancer.

This clonotype is labeled as medium-sized. This beta chain is an off-target read within a library intended for alpha chains, so its frequency means little. The chain links TRBV19 to TRBJ2-1; TRBD2 matches at 7 bases. The CDR3 has 13 residues. Germline V lookup: CDR1 LNHDA, CDR2 SQIVND (reference sequence). As DNA, the CDR3 is TGTGCTATGGGCGGGAGCTCCTACAATGAGCAGTTCTTC. Translated, it gives CAMGGSSYNEQFF.

By proportion, this clonotype is medium-sized. This beta chain turned up in a library designed for alpha chains; as an off-target read, its abundance says little. This chain connects TRBV7-8 to TRBJ1-5; D unclear. Between the trimmed V and J ends, which lost 5 bases and 6 bases, there was a span of 20 bases. The CDR3 loop spans 16 amino acids. Looked up from germline, CDR1 is SGHVS and CDR2 is FQNEAQ. The CDR3 sequence: CASSEEGGGNTQPQHF. CDR3 sequence (DNA): TGTGCCAGCAGCGAAGAAGGCGGAGGTAATACTCAGCCCCAGCATTTT.

This clonotype came up many times. The library was designed around alpha chains, so this beta chain is a stray read whose abundance carries little weight. CDR3 protein: CASSQTTGAEAFF. The CDR3 coding sequence is TGTGCCAGCAGCCAGACGACAGGGGCTGAAGCTTTCTTT. V is TRBV3-1 and J is TRBJ1-1; 8 nucleotides line up with TRBD1. Germline V gene lookup returns CDR1 LGHDT and CDR2 YNNKEL (reference sequence). The CDR3 runs 13 residues. Trimming at V came to 3 bases and at J to 6 bases, leaving 3 bases not matched to a gene.

By sample share, this clonotype is medium-sized (0.01 to 0.1%). Being off target in a library aimed at alpha chains, this beta chain has a size of little meaning. V is TRBV12-3 or TRBV12-4 and J is TRBJ2-5, with D possibly being TRBD2 (5 bases). The germline V and J ends were trimmed by 3 bases and 2 bases, with 25 bases remaining between them. The CDR3 sequence is 19 residues long. The CDR3 protein is CASSFRGKGLVGVQETQYF. DNA for the CDR3: TGTGCCAGCAGTTTCCGGGGTAAAGGGTTAGTCGGGGTTCAAGAGACCCAGTACTTC.

This clonotype is medium-sized in the sample. The size of this beta chain means little, since it is a stray read in a library made for alpha chains. J is TRBJ2-1 and V is TRBV4-2; D call uncertain. With 2 bases removed from V and 5 bases from J, the gap between germline ends came to 4 bases. CDR1 is LGHNA and CDR2 is YNFKEQ in the germline V gene. The CDR3 has 12 residues. CDR3 nucleotides: TGTGCCAGCAGCCAAATCGACAATGAGCAGTTCTTC. It codes for CASSQIDNEQFF.

This clonotype has a count of ten or more. Since it is a stray read in a library aimed at alpha chains, this beta chain has a size that is not meaningful. The chain has TRBV6-5 and TRBJ2-2; D is uncertain. Germline CDR1 MNHEY, CDR2 SVGAGI. There are 15 residues in the CDR3. V lost 5 bases and J 0 bases, leaving 10 bases between the germline ends. The CDR3 loop reads CASSGRITNTGELFF. The CDR3 nucleotides read TGTGCCAGCAGTGGACGGATTACGAACACCGGGGAGCTGTTTTTT.

This clonotype ranks as medium-sized (0.01 to 0.1%). Since the library was made to target alpha chains, this beta chain is a stray read and its abundance is not meaningful. In nucleotides, the CDR3 is TGCAGCGTGCTTAAGGATGGATCGGATACGCAGTATTTT. As protein: CSVLKDGSDTQYF. The chain couples TRBV29-1 to TRBJ2-3; D is undetermined. The CDR3 contains 13 residues. Trimming shortened V by 6 bases and J by 6 bases, and 16 bases separated the two germline ends. Germline V gene data show CDR1 as SQVTM and CDR2 as ANQGSEA.

This clonotype is labeled medium-sized. With the library built for alpha chains, this beta chain is off target and its frequency is not meaningful. The CDR3 coding sequence is TGTGCCACCAGCAGCACGTTAGGGGGGTTAGGTGAGCAGTTCTTC. It specifies CATSSTLGGLGEQFF. The chain carries TRBV15 and TRBJ2-1, with D possibly being TRBD1 or TRBD2 (6 bases each). The germline CDR1 and CDR2 sequences are LNHNV and YYDKDF (reference sequence). The CDR3 runs to 15 residues. V lost 3 bases, J lost 9 bases, and 18 bases lay in between.

Relative to its sample, this clonotype is medium-sized. A library made for alpha chains picked up this beta chain off target, so its size means little. The rearrangement links TRBV29-1 to TRBJ2-2; D is undetermined. V was clipped by 4 bases and J by 9 bases, with 9 bases between them. Germline V gene sequence: CDR1 SQVTM, CDR2 ANQGSEA. There are 11 residues in the CDR3. The CDR3 DNA is TGCAGCGTTGTAGGCGACCGGGAGCTGTTTTTT. Residues: CSVVGDRELFF.

There are many counts of this clonotype. A library made for alpha chains picked up this beta chain off target, so its size means little. The chain joins TRBV5-4 to TRBJ2-1, with 8 bases aligning to TRBD2. The CDR3 consists of 20 residues. Germline-derived CDR1 and CDR2 are SGHNT and YYREEE (reference sequence). J lost 0 bases, V lost 4 bases, and 18 bases had no gene match. The CDR3 sequence: CASSPPGGLAGPSSYNEQFF. The CDR3 DNA sequence: TGTGCCAGCAGCCCACCGGGTGGGCTAGCGGGCCCTAGCTCCTACAATGAGCAGTTCTTC.

This clonotype was seen many times. This beta chain is an unintended read in a library built for alpha chains; its size means little. The CDR3 sequence: CASSLYQGGGYTF. The CDR3 nucleotides read TGTGCCAGCAGCTTATATCAGGGAGGCGGCTACACCTTC. This chain uses TRBV5-5 with TRBJ1-2, with D maybe TRBD1 (5 bases). CDR1 SGHKS and CDR2 YYEKEE come from the germline V gene (reference sequence). This CDR3 has 13 residues. V was trimmed by 2 bases and J by 8 bases, leaving 13 bases between them.

This clonotype was seen ten or more times. This beta chain is a stray sequence in a library constructed for alpha chains; its clone size is not meaningful. This chain links TRBV7-2 with TRBJ2-4; 7 bases fit TRBD2. Trimming took 5 bases from V and 0 from J; bases not matched to a gene: 10. Germline assignment: CDR1 SGHTA and CDR2 FQGNSA. The CDR3 length is 17 residues. DNA for the CDR3: TGTGCCAGCAGCCGTTCTAGCGGAGAACTAGCCAAAAACATTCAGTACTTC. Translated, it gives CASSRSSGELAKNIQYF.

This clonotype is classed as medium-sized. This beta chain slipped into a library made for alpha chains as a stray read, so its size is not meaningful. The chain recombines TRBV2 with TRBJ2-1; D is unresolved. V dropped 1 base and J dropped 10 bases, with 5 bases sitting between them. The CDR3 consists of 11 residues. Germline V gene sequence: CDR1 SNHLY, CDR2 FYNNEI. CDR3 bases: TGTGCCAGCAGTGAAGAGCTAGAGCAGTTCTTC. It encodes CASSEELEQFF.

By proportion, this clonotype is medium-sized. This beta chain was picked up by a library intended for alpha chains and is off target, so its count carries little meaning. The chain uses TRBV29-1 and TRBJ2-1, with D possibly being TRBD2 (6 bases). Germline assignment: CDR1 SQVTM and CDR2 ANQGSEA. This CDR3 has 12 residues. The V end lost 2 bases, the J end lost 7 bases, and 9 bases lay between the germline ends. In DNA, the CDR3 is TGCAGCGTTGAACCGGGAGTTAATGAGCAGTTCTTC. It is translated as CSVEPGVNEQFF.

The table lists this clonotype with a few counts. This beta chain is a stray read from a library made for alpha chains; its abundance is not meaningful. The genes are TRBV7-2 and TRBJ1-6; a possible D gene is TRBD1 (6 bases). CDR3 length: 16 residues. The V end was cut by 6 bases, the J end by 9 bases, with 21 bases between. Germline V gene sequence: CDR1 SGHTA, CDR2 FQGNSA. The CDR3 region is CASSQQGNPMGSPLHF. The CDR3 nucleotides are TGTGCCAGCAGTCAACAGGGAAACCCCATGGGTTCACCCCTCCACTTT. Looking up the rest from reference TRBV7-2 and TRBJ1-6 gives the full variable domain: GAGVSQSPSNKVTEKGKDVELRCDPISGHTALYWYRQSLGQGLEFLIYFQGNSAPDKSGLPSDRFSAERTGGSVSTLTIQRTQQEDSAVYLCASSQQGNPMGSPLHFGNGTRLTVT.

This clonotype was detected many times. A library prepared for alpha chains yielded this beta chain as an off-target read; its size is of little meaning. The chain has TRBV20-1 and TRBJ2-1; 10 bases align to TRBD2. This CDR3 region has 14 residues. Germline V lookup: CDR1 DFQATT, CDR2 SNEGSKA (reference sequence). Trimming cost V 5 bases and J 7 bases; bases outside gene matches: 8. The CDR3 coding sequence is TGCAGTGCTTATAGCGGGAGGTCGGGGAATGAGCAGTTCTTC. Residues: CSAYSGRSGNEQFF.

By share, this clonotype ranks as medium-sized. A library made for alpha chains picked up this beta chain off target, so its size means little. The J gene is TRBJ2-3, the V gene TRBV20-1; 8 nucleotides match TRBD2. CDR3 length: 14 residues. The germline CDR1 and CDR2 sequences are DFQATT and SNEGSKA (reference sequence). Losses at the gene ends were 3 bases for V and 6 bases for J; bases not matched to a gene: 8. CDR3 DNA sequence: TGCAGTGCTAGGTTGTGGGCGGGAGGTGATACGCAGTATTTT. It yields the protein CSARLWAGGDTQYF.

In this sample, this clonotype turned up many times. Because this beta chain is a stray read in a library intended to capture alpha chains, its abundance should not be given much weight. V is TRBV9 and J is TRBJ2-1, with D tentatively TRBD1 or TRBD2 (5 bases each). V was pared by 3 bases and J by 2 bases, with 12 bases between. The CDR3 spans 15 residues. CDR1 and CDR2 (germline): SGDLS, YYNGEE. The CDR3 loop reads CASSAGTHAYNEQFF. The CDR3 bases are TGTGCCAGCAGCGCCGGGACGCATGCCTACAATGAGCAGTTCTTC.

Remarks on this clonotype: Found in a library prepared for alpha chains, this beta chain is an off-target read, and its abundance has little meaning. J is TRBJ1-5 and V is TRBV6-5; weak D call: TRBD1 (5 bases). V lost 6 bases to trimming and J lost 3 bases, with 12 bases between them. This CDR3 region has 14 residues. Germline V gene data show CDR1 as MNHEY and CDR2 as SVGAGI. The CDR3 region is CASSRDGDNQPQHF. The DNA of the CDR3 is TGTGCCAGCAGCCGGGACGGAGACAATCAGCCCCAGCATTTT.

This clonotype has a count of ten or more. The library was built for alpha chains, so this beta chain is an off-target read and its size means little. The CDR3 region is CASSLDRERGYTF. The CDR3 DNA reads TGTGCCAGCAGCTTAGACAGGGAGAGGGGCTACACCTTC. V and J are TRBV7-2 and TRBJ1-2; D is perhaps TRBD1 (6 bases). With 1 base removed from V and 8 bases from J, the gap between germline ends came to 11 bases. The CDR3 spans 13 residues. Per the germline V gene, CDR1 is SGHTA and CDR2 is FQGNSA.

This clonotype was counted many times. This beta chain is a stray sequence in a library constructed for alpha chains; its clone size is not meaningful. The genes are TRBV6-2 or TRBV6-3 and TRBJ2-7; D possibly corresponds to TRBD2 (6 bases). V was clipped by 6 bases and J by 2 bases, with 8 bases between them. The length of the CDR3 is 12 residues. Per the germline V gene, CDR1 is MNHEY and CDR2 is SVGEGT. CDR3 coding DNA: TGTGCCAGCAGGGAGGGAACCTACGAGCAGTACTTC. Protein product: CASREGTYEQYF.

Comment on this clonotype: The size of this beta chain means little, since it is a stray read in a library made for alpha chains. The chain couples TRBV20-1 to TRBJ2-7, with D perhaps TRBD2 (5 bases). Germline V CDR1 and CDR2: DFQATT, SNEGSKA (reference sequence). The CDR3 runs to 13 residues. V was pared by 1 base and J by 3 bases, with 10 bases between. CDR3 DNA sequence: TGCAGTGCTAGAGGGACTGAAATCTACGAGCAGTACTTC. Protein product: CSARGTEIYEQYF.

This clonotype is termed medium-sized. The library was built for alpha chains, so this beta chain is an off-target read and its size means little. The V and J genes are TRBV29-1 and TRBJ2-3; TRBD2 might be the D (6 bases). Germline CDR1 SQVTM, CDR2 ANQGSEA. The CDR3 runs to 13 residues. V was shortened by 3 bases and J by 4 bases, with 11 bases between the two germline ends. The CDR3 sequence: CSVEQGGADTQYF. CDR3 bases: TGCAGCGTTGAGCAGGGCGGGGCAGATACGCAGTATTTT.

About this clonotype: This beta chain lies outside the target of a library built for alpha chains; its clone size means little. The chain employs TRBV5-1 and TRBJ1-2; D is possibly TRBD1 (5 bases). The CDR3 runs 14 residues. CDR1 and CDR2 (germline): SGHRS, YFSETQ. V was shortened by 4 bases and J by 2 bases, with 12 bases between the two germline ends. CDR3 sequence (DNA): TGCGCCAGCAGCAACAGGACGGGCAACTATGGCTACACCTTC. It codes for CASSNRTGNYGYTF.